The 27 T cell receptor beta chains reported below all come from one sample, sequenced in a study of early T cells in non-severe SARS-CoV-2 infection. MiXCR was run by TCRdb on the 5' RACE reads, yielding one entry per CDR3 protein. This table has around 34,000 distinct CDR3 sequences, roughly 5% appearing once. What was sequenced was whole blood. Every receptor here comes from an adult who was a healthcare worker with PCR-confirmed SARS-CoV-2 infection or an uninfected control (not recorded which).

This clonotype came up many times. This chain joins TRBV19 and TRBJ1-5; 7 bases match TRBD1. The CDR3 runs to 14 residues. From germline, CDR1 is LNHDA and CDR2 SQIVND (reference sequence). With 7 bases clipped from V and 4 bases from J, the junction kept 7 bases outside the gene matches. For the CDR3, the DNA is TGTGCCAGTACCCGAGACAGGGTAAATCAGCCCCAGCATTTT. It specifies CASTRDRVNQPQHF.

This clonotype came up many times. V gene TRBV30 combines with J gene TRBJ2-1; D tentatively reads TRBD1 or TRBD2 (5 bases each). In germline, CDR1 is GTSNPN, CDR2 SVGIG (reference sequence). V was shortened by 8 bases and J by 8 bases, with 13 bases between the two germline ends. CDR3 size: 11 residues. This CDR3 reads CAHSVGDEQFF. The CDR3 DNA reads TGTGCCCACTCGGTGGGGGATGAGCAGTTCTTC. The full variable domain, in which reference TRBV30 and TRBJ2-1 provide the parts outside the CDR3, is SQTIHQWPATLVQPVGSPLSLECTVEGTSNPNLYWYRQAAGRGLQLLFYSVGIGQISSEVPQNLSASRPQDRQFILSSKKLLLSDSGFYLCAHSVGDEQFFGPGTRLTVL.

This clonotype was found many times. The chain links TRBV7-9 to TRBJ2-3; TRBD2 might be the D (6 bases). CDR3 length equals 13 residues. V gave up 6 bases and J gave up 4 bases, with 11 bases separating them. Per the germline V gene, CDR1 is SEHNR and CDR2 is FQNEAQ (reference sequence). The CDR3 DNA follows: TGTGCCAGCAGGTGGGGGGATCCAGATACGCAGTATTTT. Amino acid sequence: CASRWGDPDTQYF.

This clonotype was seen repeatedly, ten times or more. The chain uses TRBV9 and TRBJ2-6, with a weak D call TRBD2 (5 bases). V lost 0 bases and J 0 bases, leaving 13 bases between the germline ends. CDR1 and CDR2 from the germline V gene are SGDLS and YYNGEE. The CDR3 consists of 18 residues. This chain's CDR3 is CASSVAVDFSSGANVLTF. The CDR3 bases are TGTGCCAGCAGCGTAGCTGTGGACTTCAGCTCTGGGGCCAACGTCCTGACTTTC. The variable domain in full, completed from reference TRBV9 and TRBJ2-6, reads DSGVTQTPKHLITATGQRVTLRCSPRSGDLSVYWYQQSLDQGLQFLIQYYNGEERAKGNILERFSAQQFPDLHSELNLSSLELGDSALYFCASSVAVDFSSGANVLTFGAGSRLTVL.

This clonotype appeared many times. The chain recombines TRBV7-3 with TRBJ1-1; D gene uncertain. CDR3 length: 14 amino acids. CDR1 is SGHTA and CDR2 is FQGTGA in the germline V gene. V was shortened by 2 bases and J by 3 bases, with 10 bases between the two germline ends. CDR3 nucleotides: TGTGCCAGCAGCTTAGAGGGCTTGGACACTGAAGCTTTCTTT. Its protein product is CASSLEGLDTEAFF.

This clonotype occurred many times. The chain combines TRBV12-3 or TRBV12-4 with TRBJ2-7; D may be TRBD1 (5 bases). Trimming stripped 3 bases from V and 6 bases from J, with 12 bases between. The CDR3 sequence is 13 residues long. This chain's CDR3 is CASSFEGVSEQYF. CDR3 DNA sequence: TGTGCCAGCAGTTTTGAAGGGGTTAGCGAGCAGTACTTC.

This clonotype came up many times. The chain links TRBV12-3 or TRBV12-4 to TRBJ2-7, with TRBD1 matching 9 bases. With 3 bases clipped from V and 3 bases from J, the junction kept 3 bases outside the gene matches. This CDR3 comprises 14 residues. The CDR3 bases are TGTGCCAGCAGTTTGGGACAGGGACACTACGAGCAGTACTTC. This translates into CASSLGQGHYEQYF.

This clonotype came up many times. The chain links TRBV11-2 to TRBJ2-1, with TRBD1 identical over 9 bases. J gave up 2 bases and V 3 bases, and 2 bases lay outside the gene matches. CDR3 length equals 15 residues. Germline values: CDR1 SGHAT, CDR2 FQNNGV. The CDR3 sequence: CASSFGTGTYNEQFF. The CDR3 DNA sequence: TGTGCCAGCAGCTTTGGGACAGGGACCTACAATGAGCAGTTCTTC.

This clonotype was seen repeatedly, ten times or more. The chain employs TRBV24-1 and TRBJ2-3; tentative D call: TRBD1 (6 bases). The germline V and J ends were trimmed by 4 bases and 2 bases, with 9 bases remaining between them. Germline-derived CDR1 and CDR2 are KGHDR and SFDVKD. The CDR3 spans 14 residues. The CDR3 bases are TGTGCCACCAGTGAAGGGGGTAACACAGATACGCAGTATTTT. Its protein product is CATSEGGNTDTQYF.

On this clonotype itself: A read error may explain this, as a much larger clone is one base away. The chain recombines TRBV6-5 with TRBJ2-5; D could derive from TRBD1 or TRBD2 (5 bases each). Trimming took off 1 base at V and 9 bases at J, with 15 bases between the two ends. This CDR3 is built from 14 residues. The germline V gene has CDR1 MNHEY and CDR2 SVGAGI. The CDR3 bases are TGTGCCAGCAGTTACTTCGGGGCCTCGGAGTCCCAGTACTTC. This sequence encodes CASSYFGASESQYF.

This clonotype appeared many times. The rearrangement uses TRBV12-3 or TRBV12-4 and TRBJ2-7, with D hard to call. The V end was cut by 7 bases, the J end by 0 bases, with 10 bases between. The CDR3 contains 13 residues. DNA of the CDR3: TGTGCCAGCAATACGGGCAGCTCCTACGAGCAGTACTTC. As protein: CASNTGSSYEQYF.

This clonotype showed up many times. The rearrangement links TRBV21-1 to TRBJ2-3; the D call in the table, TRBD1, was not verified against the DNA. TRBV21-1 is a documented pseudogene. This CDR3 has 16 residues. CDR3 sequence: CASSQREYGATDTQYF. For the CDR3, the DNA is TGTGCCAGCAGCCAAAGAGAATATGGGGCCACAGATACGCAGTATTTT.

This clonotype was seen a handful of times. V gene TRBV12-3 or TRBV12-4 combines with J gene TRBJ2-1; D gene unclear. The CDR3 covers 13 residues. Trimming left V 7 bases short and J 8 bases short, with 15 bases between. DNA of the CDR3: TGTGCCAGCACCCGAACGGCTGCTTATGAGCAGTTCTTC. Protein sequence: CASTRTAAYEQFF.

At least ten counts were recorded for this clonotype. The V call is TRBV30, the J call TRBJ1-2; D gene ambiguous. Trimming cost V 2 bases and J 1 base, with 17 bases left between them. Germline V gives CDR1 GTSNPN, CDR2 SVGIG (reference sequence). The CDR3 totals 16 residues. Written as DNA, the CDR3 is TGTGCCTGGAGTTTCAAGACCCAACGATTTAACTATGGCTACACCTTC. This gives the protein CAWSFKTQRFNYGYTF. Using reference TRBV30 and TRBJ1-2 for the parts outside the CDR3, the full variable domain is SQTIHQWPATLVQPVGSPLSLECTVEGTSNPNLYWYRQAAGRGLQLLFYSVGIGQISSEVPQNLSASRPQDRQFILSSKKLLLSDSGFYLCAWSFKTQRFNYGYTFGSGTRLTVV.

The rearrangement uses TRBV2 and TRBJ2-3, with TRBD2 as a possible D gene (6 bases). V was trimmed by 5 bases and J by 6 bases, leaving 15 bases between them. Germline CDR1 reads SNHLY; CDR2 reads FYNNEI. This CDR3 contains 14 residues. The CDR3 DNA reads TGTGCCAGCAGTCCCGGGACTGGAAAGGATACGCAGTATTTT. Amino acid sequence: CASSPGTGKDTQYF. The whole variable domain, filled in from reference TRBV2 and TRBJ2-3, reads EPEVTQTPSHQVTQMGQEVILRCVPISNHLYFYWYRQILGQKVEFLVSFYNNEISEKSEIFDDQFSVERPDGSNFTLKIRSTKLEDSAMYFCASSPGTGKDTQYFGPGTRLTVL.

This clonotype was seen a few times. The J gene is TRBJ2-2, the V gene TRBV5-4; D not certain. V shed 2 bases and J shed 3 bases, with 8 bases lying between them. CDR1 SGHNT and CDR2 YYREEE come from the germline V gene (reference sequence). CDR3 length equals 14 residues. The CDR3 protein is CASSFGGYTGELFF. DNA for the CDR3: TGTGCCAGCAGCTTCGGCGGATACACCGGGGAGCTGTTTTTT.

This clonotype was recorded many times. V usage is TRBV12-3 or TRBV12-4 and J usage is TRBJ1-6; the D is unclear. V dropped 5 bases and J dropped 10 bases, with 15 bases sitting between them. The CDR3 runs 14 residues. The CDR3 spells CASSVRVSSSPLHF. DNA for the CDR3: TGTGCCAGCAGTGTGAGGGTGTCCAGCTCACCCCTCCACTTT.

The rearrangement joins TRBV20-1 to TRBJ2-2, with 9 bases matching TRBD2. V shed 1 base and J 4 bases; nucleotides not matched to a gene: 4. This CDR3 region has 15 residues. The germline gives CDR1 DFQATT, CDR2 SNEGSKA (reference sequence). CDR3 loop: CSARVAGVGTGELFF. The CDR3 bases are TGCAGTGCTAGAGTAGCGGGGGTCGGCACCGGGGAGCTGTTTTTT.

The chain is built from TRBV9 and TRBJ1-2; TRBD1 aligns across 9 bases. This CDR3 comprises 14 residues. Germline CDR1 and CDR2: SGDLS and YYNGEE. J lost 8 bases, V lost 2 bases, and 7 bases had no gene match. CDR3 coding DNA: TGTGCCAGCAGCGTCGACAGGGGGATCCTGGGCTACACCTTC. It encodes CASSVDRGILGYTF.

In its sample, this clonotype was seen many times. V is TRBV5-1 and J is TRBJ2-6; D remains unclear. CDR1 is SGHRS, CDR2 YFSETQ, per germline. This CDR3 spans 15 amino acids. Trimming cost V 1 base and J 2 bases, with 7 bases left between them. Here the CDR3 DNA reads TGCGCCAGCAGCTTGCCTTCCCCTGGGGCCAACGTCCTGACTTTC. It encodes CASSLPSPGANVLTF.

This clonotype was seen a few times. CDR3 DNA sequence: TGTGCCAGCAGCTTAGGGACTAGCGTCGGATTTTCCTACGAGCAGTACTTC. Protein sequence: CASSLGTSVGFSYEQYF. The gene calls are TRBV5-5 and TRBJ2-7; TRBD2 matches at 10 bases. This CDR3 comprises 17 residues. V was pared by 2 bases and J by 1 base, with 9 bases of the junction left unmatched. Germline CDR1 is SGHKS and CDR2 is YYEKEE (reference sequence).

This clonotype came up many times. The V and J genes are TRBV6-6 and TRBJ1-2; D is uncertain. This CDR3 is built from 13 residues. V dropped 6 bases and J dropped 3 bases, with 11 bases sitting between them. Germline loops: CDR1 MNHNY, CDR2 SVGAGI (reference sequence). As DNA, the CDR3 is TGTGCCAGCAGCCGGCGCCCAGACTATGGCTACACCTTC. Its translation: CASSRRPDYGYTF.

This clonotype came up many times. The V call is TRBV18, the J call TRBJ2-5; maybe TRBD2 (6 bases). The germline V and J ends were trimmed by 0 bases and 4 bases, with 9 bases remaining between them. Looked up from germline, CDR1 is KGHSH and CDR2 is LQKENI. This CDR3 region has 14 residues. CDR3 in amino acids: CASSPPNGRETQYF. CDR3 DNA: TGTGCCAGCTCACCACCGAACGGGAGAGAGACCCAGTACTTC.

This clonotype was found a few times. CDR3 region: CASSLGGIPDTQYF. CDR3 in DNA: TGCGCCAGCAGCCTGGGGGGGATCCCAGATACGCAGTATTTT. The chain joins TRBV5-1 to TRBJ2-3; 7 bases fit TRBD2. The CDR3 contains 14 residues. The V and J ends lost 4 bases and 4 bases, in that order; junction bases with no gene match: 6. The germline gives CDR1 SGHRS, CDR2 YFSETQ.

The chain is built from TRBV20-1 and TRBJ2-2, with D perhaps being TRBD1 or TRBD2 (6 bases each). Trimming stripped 3 bases from V and 4 bases from J, with 9 bases between. Per the germline V gene, CDR1 is DFQATT and CDR2 is SNEGSKA (reference sequence). This CDR3 is 13 amino acids long. In DNA form, the CDR3 reads TGCAGTGCTAGCTGGGGGGCCACCGGGGAGCTGTTTTTT. Protein product: CSASWGATGELFF.

This clonotype turned up a few times. The V and J genes are TRBV7-9 and TRBJ2-3; D gene ambiguous. The V and J ends lost 1 base and 4 bases respectively, with 6 bases between them. The CDR3 is made up of 13 amino acids. Germline CDR1 and CDR2: SEHNR and FQNEAQ (reference sequence). The CDR3 is CASSLGSPDTQYF. CDR3 in DNA: TGTGCCAGCAGCTTAGGTTCCCCAGATACGCAGTATTTT. Full variable domain (rest looked up from reference TRBV7-9 and TRBJ2-3): DTGVSQNPRHKITKRGQNVTFRCDPISEHNRLYWYRQTLGQGPEFLTYFQNEAQLEKSRLLSDRFSAERPKGSFSTLEIQRTEQGDSAMYLCASSLGSPDTQYFGPGTRLTVL.

In its sample, this clonotype was seen many times. This rearrangement joins TRBV20-1 to TRBJ1-4; D perhaps matches TRBD1 (5 bases). The ends were cut back, 1 base at V and 6 bases at J, with 12 bases in the middle. CDR1 and CDR2 (germline): DFQATT, SNEGSKA (reference sequence). This CDR3 comprises 14 residues. CDR3 sequence (DNA): TGCAGTGCTAGAGTTCGGGGCTACGATGAAAAACTGTTTTTT. The encoded protein is CSARVRGYDEKLFF.